A selection of T cell receptor beta chains follows, all from one sample in a study of T-cell memory formation after mild COVID-19. Each CDR3 protein gets one entry after TCRdb re-called the 5' RACE reads with MiXCR. The table includes roughly 120,000 distinct CDR3 sequences, 22% detected once. Specimen: PBMCs or a T cell subset sorted from them (not recorded which). The receptors were gathered from a man aged 18 to 29 who had mild COVID-19 (a few samples of this study predate the infection). Cell type and time point are not known. Each CDR3 is given with its conserved first and last residue.

V gene	J gene	CDR3 length	CDR3 protein
TRBV7-9	TRBJ2-1	16	CASTPRVGGPRNEQFF
TRBV6-2/TRBV6-3	TRBJ2-3	15	CASSLAGGPTDTQYF
TRBV6-6	TRBJ1-1	12	CASVRARGEAFF
TRBV5-1	TRBJ2-5	17	CASSLSTVNRFQETQYF
TRBV7-7	TRBJ2-3	13	CASSLGDYYTQYF
TRBV24-1	TRBJ2-1	14	CATSDYGVNNEQFF
TRBV6-6	TRBJ2-3	15	CASSPGTGSTDTQYF
TRBV4-2	TRBJ2-7	12	CASTGGDYEQYF
TRBV4-3	TRBJ2-6	16	CASSQTRGSGANVLTF
TRBV12-3/TRBV12-4	TRBJ1-1	16	CASSSPAIGENTEAFF
TRBV9	TRBJ2-6	16	CASSVGSGVGANVLTF
TRBV4-1	TRBJ1-5	14	CASSQVGGGEPQHF
TRBV7-9	TRBJ1-1	12	CASSLEGQKAFF
TRBV6-6	TRBJ2-5	14	CASSPGRDPGTQYF
TRBV7-2	TRBJ1-1	13	CASTQRGNTEAFF
TRBV5-4	TRBJ2-1	15	CASSKLGENHNEQFF
TRBV27	TRBJ2-1	16	CASSHLASSSYNEQFF
TRBV5-1	TRBJ1-1	14	CASSVSETNTEAFF
TRBV7-8	TRBJ1-2	15	CASSLGAAFNYGYTF
TRBV3-1	TRBJ2-2	16	CASSHSSGRATGELFF
TRBV7-2	TRBJ1-2	16	CASSLPSTGANYGYTF
TRBV4-1	TRBJ2-3	14	CASSQESRVDTQYF
TRBV4-3	TRBJ2-3	15	CASSQEAGIGDTQYF
TRBV7-2	TRBJ1-1	13	CASSVHRGPEAFF
TRBV4-2	TRBJ1-1	14	CASSQWDDNTEAFF
TRBV7-9	TRBJ1-4	15	CASSPDMGTNEKLFF
TRBV5-1	TRBJ2-3	15	CASSLVTGGADTQYF
TRBV7-8	TRBJ2-3	14	CASSFGQGADTQYF
TRBV6-5	TRBJ2-6	12	CASSTGLNVLTF
TRBV19	TRBJ2-7	16	CASSIPGAGSDYEQYF
TRBV6-2/TRBV6-3	TRBJ2-7	13	CASSAGGNYEQYF
TRBV18	TRBJ1-4	16	CASSIDLGGDNEKLFF
TRBV6-2/TRBV6-3	TRBJ2-7	12	CASSRRGYEQYF
TRBV6-2/TRBV6-3	TRBJ2-1	15	CASSYWDRGGNEQFF
TRBV7-9	TRBJ2-1	17	CASSLEGSGASYNEQFF
TRBV24-1	TRBJ2-5	16	CATSDLERGDQETQYF
TRBV27	TRBJ1-4	16	CASSSRSGYTKEKLFF
TRBV19	TRBJ1-5	13	CASTEGLDLAQHF
TRBV20-1	TRBJ2-2	16	CSAPPFLGQNTGELFF
TRBV7-3	TRBJ2-2	13	CASSEPNTGELFF
TRBV24-1	TRBJ2-1	17	CATSDLDLAGGLNEQFF
TRBV20-1	TRBJ2-3	14	CSVRGRLLSDTQYF
TRBV5-1	TRBJ2-7	14	CASSLGTSGNEQYF
TRBV7-9	TRBJ2-1	13	CASSFPTSGEQFF
TRBV29-1	TRBJ1-1	11	CSGRVNTEAFF
TRBV4-1	TRBJ2-7	16	CASSQDAGTGTYEQYF
TRBV3-2	TRBJ1-5	20	CASSQVMGAQFGSSNQPQHF
TRBV4-3	TRBJ1-2	14	CASSQAGIEYGYTF